Here is one T cell receptor beta chain with its context. The V and J ends lost 3 bases and 2 bases respectively, with 12 bases between them. CDR1 and CDR2 (germline): LNHDA, SQIVND (reference sequence). The CDR3 contains 15 residues. These data belong to a study of cytomegalovirus exposure and HLA in healthy donors. PCR was performed using 60 Vbeta and 13 Jbeta primers. Under the authors' procedure: Approximately 11 million of roughly 81 million unique TCR beta chains were shared, per a later count. Some clones are missing from TCRdb's copy, which holds only in-frame ones; the method was immunoSEQ multiplex PCR. That table is the source of V, J and clone size, and D and trimming were worked out from the DNA. The sample has some 130,000 clones; roughly 9.6% are singletons.

The chain recombines TRBV19 with TRBJ2-3, with D possibly being TRBD2 (6 bases). This clonotype originated in a woman aged 40 to 50 in good health and CMV-seropositive. Sequencing input: PBMCs. The CDR3: CASSIYGGPTDTQYF. CDR3 bases: TGTGCCAGTAGTATCTACGGGGGACCCACAGATACGCAGTATTTT. Full variable domain (rest looked up from reference TRBV19 and TRBJ2-3): DGGITQSPKYLFRKEGQNVTLSCEQNLNHDAMYWYRQDPGQGLRLIYYSQIVNDFQKGDIAEGYSVSREKKESFPLTVTSAQKNPTAFYLCASSIYGGPTDTQYFGPGTRLTVL.